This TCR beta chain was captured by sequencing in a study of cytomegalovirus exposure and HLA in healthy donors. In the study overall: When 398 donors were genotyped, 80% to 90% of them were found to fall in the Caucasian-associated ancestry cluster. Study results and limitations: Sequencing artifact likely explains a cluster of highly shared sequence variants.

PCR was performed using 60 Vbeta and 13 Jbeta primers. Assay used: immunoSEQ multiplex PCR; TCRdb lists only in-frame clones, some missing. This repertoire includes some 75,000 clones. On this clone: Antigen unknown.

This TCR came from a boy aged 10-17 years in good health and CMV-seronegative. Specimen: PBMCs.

CDR3 residues: CASSPPGTPEQYF. Here the CDR3 DNA reads TGTGCCAGCTCACCACCCGGGACACCCGAGCAGTACTTC. The V and J genes are TRBV18 and TRBJ2-7, with D perhaps matching TRBD1 (6 bases). Germline lookup yields CDR1 KGHSH and CDR2 LQKENI. The CDR3 consists of 13 residues. The germline V and J ends were trimmed by 0 bases and 6 bases, with 9 bases remaining between them.